Listed here are 32 T cell receptor beta chains from one sample, sequenced in a study of OX40 agonist ivuxolimab in advanced cancers. Using immunoSEQ multiplex PCR, the repertoire was profiled, and TCRdb retains in-frame clones only, with some absent. The sample consists of about 38,000 clones, around four fifths of them appearing once. Sequencing was performed on CD4+ or CD8+ T cells sorted from blood, taken in a trial of the OX40 agonist ivuxolimab. The receptors shown here come from an adult with an advanced solid tumor such as melanoma, head and neck, liver or kidney cancer.

This chain joins TRBV11-2 and TRBJ1-4; D is uncertain. Germline V gene data show CDR1 as SGHAT and CDR2 as FQNNGV. Trimming took off 2 bases at V and 0 bases at J, with 7 bases between the two ends. The CDR3 consists of 15 residues. CDR3: CASSLPTATNEKLFF. CDR3 sequence (DNA): TGTGCCAGCAGCTTACCGACCGCAACTAATGAAAAACTGTTTTTT.

The rearrangement links TRBV18 to TRBJ1-4; 7 bases line up with TRBD1. CDR3 size: 15 residues. V shed 3 bases, J shed 10 bases, and the junction held 11 bases outside the gene matches. Per germline, CDR1 KGHSH and CDR2 LQKENI. This chain's CDR3 is CASSPDSQGGLKLFF. The CDR3 coding sequence is TGTGCCAGCTCACCGGACAGTCAGGGGGGCTTAAAACTGTTTTTT. Full variable domain (outside the CDR3, taken from reference TRBV18 and TRBJ1-4): NAGVMQNPRHLVRRRGQEARLRCSPMKGHSHVYWYRQLPEEGLKFMVYLQKENIIDESGMPKERFSAEFPKEGPSILRIQQVVRGDSAAYFCASSPDSQGGLKLFFGSGTQLSVL.

V is TRBV6-6 and J is TRBJ1-1, with 8 bases aligning to TRBD1. CDR3 length equals 13 residues. CDR1 is MNHNY and CDR2 is SVGAGI in the germline V gene (reference sequence). V lost 4 bases and J lost 8; bases outside the gene matches: 6. The CDR3 loop reads CASSSDRGSEAFF. CDR3 nucleotide sequence: TGTGCCAGCAGTTCCGACAGGGGTTCCGAAGCTTTCTTT.

V gene TRBV6-6 combines with J gene TRBJ2-2; D not resolved. The CDR3 consists of 13 residues. In germline, CDR1 is MNHNY, CDR2 SVGAGI (reference sequence). The germline V and J ends were trimmed by 8 bases and 3 bases, with 10 bases remaining between them. The CDR3 protein is CASLTRDTGELFF. The CDR3 nucleotides read TGTGCCAGCCTGACTCGAGACACCGGGGAGCTGTTTTTT.

CDR3 protein: CASSERQSSGNEQFF. In DNA, the CDR3 is TGTGCCAGCAGCGAGAGACAGAGTAGCGGGAATGAGCAGTTCTTC. This chain connects TRBV7-9 to TRBJ2-1; 7 nucleotides line up with TRBD2. Trimming at V came to 5 bases and at J to 7 bases, leaving 11 bases not matched to a gene. The CDR3 is 15 amino acids. CDR1 and CDR2 from the germline V gene are SEHNR and FQNEAQ (reference sequence).

The chain joins TRBV15 to TRBJ1-5, with TRBD1 as a possible D gene (5 bases). The ends were cut back, 0 bases at V and 1 base at J, with 7 bases in the middle. Germline values: CDR1 LNHNV, CDR2 YYDKDF (reference sequence). The CDR3 sequence is 15 residues long. The CDR3 protein is CATSRDGDSNQPQHF. DNA of the CDR3: TGTGCCACCAGCAGAGATGGGGACAGCAATCAGCCCCAGCATTTT.

The V call is TRBV19, the J call TRBJ1-3; D may be TRBD1 (6 bases). The germline CDR1 and CDR2 sequences are LNHDA and SQIVND (reference sequence). CDR3 length: 13 residues. Trimming removed 3 bases from V and 8 bases from J, with 11 bases in between. CDR3 in amino acids: CASSIAGADTIYF. CDR3 sequence (DNA): TGTGCCAGTAGTATCGCAGGGGCGGACACCATATATTTT.

The chain recombines TRBV2 with TRBJ2-3; 12 bases are a match to TRBD2. Losses at the gene ends were 6 bases for V and 6 bases for J; bases not matched to a gene: 7. CDR3 length: 15 amino acids. Germline CDR1 SNHLY, CDR2 FYNNEI. The DNA of the CDR3 is TGTGCCAGCAGGGGCACTAGCGGGGGGTCCGATACGCAGTATTTT. As protein: CASRGTSGGSDTQYF.

The chain links TRBV18 to TRBJ1-2; D remains ambiguous. V lost 2 bases, J lost 1 base, and 5 bases lay in between. CDR1 is KGHSH, CDR2 LQKENI, per germline. CDR3 length: 13 amino acids. The CDR3 here is CASSPGSNYGYTF. The CDR3 nucleotides are TGTGCCAGCTCACCAGGCAGTAACTATGGCTACACCTTC.

The rearrangement joins TRBV28 to TRBJ2-5; D perhaps matches TRBD2 (5 bases). Trimming cost V 1 base and J 2 bases, with 17 bases left between them. From germline, CDR1 is MDHEN and CDR2 SYDVKM. The CDR3 totals 17 residues. The CDR3 loop reads CASSLSFLTRRQETQYF. Here the CDR3 DNA reads TGTGCCAGCAGTTTATCCTTCCTAACTAGACGGCAAGAGACCCAGTACTTC.

J is TRBJ1-2 and V is TRBV7-2; 7 bases match TRBD1. Germline V gene sequence: CDR1 SGHTA, CDR2 FQGNSA. J gave up 6 bases and V 6 bases, and 7 bases lay outside the gene matches. This CDR3 is 13 amino acids long. The CDR3 nucleotides are TGTGCCAGCAGGGCCAGGGGGGCCCATGGCTACACCTTC. It specifies CASRARGAHGYTF.

The chain links TRBV7-3 to TRBJ2-1; D may correspond to TRBD1 or TRBD2 (6 bases each). Germline V gene sequence: CDR1 SGHTA, CDR2 FQGTGA. The CDR3 runs 16 residues. The V end was cut by 1 base, the J end by 8 bases, with 18 bases between. The CDR3 DNA reads TGTGCCAGCAGCTTAAGGCCCGCGGGACAACAGGATGAGCAGTTCTTC. Its protein product is CASSLRPAGQQDEQFF. Full variable domain (rest looked up from reference TRBV7-3 and TRBJ2-1): GAGVSQTPSNKVTEKGKYVELRCDPISGHTALYWYRQSLGQGPEFLIYFQGTGAADDSGLPNDRFFAVRPEGSVSTLKIQRTERGDSAVYLCASSLRPAGQQDEQFFGPGTRLTVL.

The CDR3 loop is CASSRGDTYEQYF. CDR3 nucleotides: TGCGCCAGCAGCCGCGGGGACACCTACGAGCAGTACTTC. J is TRBJ2-7 and V is TRBV5-1; possibly TRBD1 or TRBD2 for D (6 bases each). The CDR3 length is 13 residues. V was clipped by 4 bases and J by 2 bases, with 10 bases between them. CDR1 is SGHRS, CDR2 YFSETQ, per germline.

This chain links TRBV19 with TRBJ2-2; TRBD1 agrees at 7 bases. Germline V lookup: CDR1 LNHDA, CDR2 SQIVND (reference sequence). The ends lost 3 bases at V and 6 bases at J; junction bases unmatched: 10. The CDR3 loop spans 16 amino acids. CDR3: CASSIRTGDYSGELFF. DNA for the CDR3: TGTGCCAGTAGTATCCGAACAGGGGATTATTCCGGGGAGCTGTTTTTT.

The V and J genes are TRBV6-1 and TRBJ2-7; TRBD2 aligns across 11 bases. The V gene end was trimmed by 4 bases and the J gene end by 5 bases; junction bases not matched to a gene: 4. The CDR3 contains 14 residues. Germline CDR1 and CDR2: MNHNS and SASEGT. CDR3 loop: CASSVLAGGNEQYF. Here the CDR3 DNA reads TGTGCCAGCAGTGTTCTAGCGGGGGGCAACGAGCAGTACTTC.

This rearrangement joins TRBV4-1 to TRBJ2-3; D perhaps matches TRBD1 (5 bases). CDR1 and CDR2 (germline): MGHRA, YSYEKL. V was shortened by 4 bases and J by 2 bases, with 7 bases between the two germline ends. This CDR3 spans 13 amino acids. The CDR3 is CASSPGITDTQYF. The CDR3 DNA sequence: TGCGCCAGCAGCCCAGGGATCACAGATACGCAGTATTTT.

The rearrangement links TRBV7-6 to TRBJ2-2; 7 bases map to TRBD2. This CDR3 region has 16 residues. Trimming took 0 bases from V and 2 from J; bases not matched to a gene: 3. Germline V lookup: CDR1 SGHVS, CDR2 FNYEAQ. The CDR3 nucleotides read TGTGCCAGCAGCTTAGCGGCGGGGGTAAACACCGGGGAGCTGTTTTTT. Its translation is CASSLAAGVNTGELFF.

This chain uses TRBV5-6 with TRBJ2-1; 8 bases are a match to TRBD1. J lost 2 bases, V lost 5 bases, and 6 bases had no gene match. CDR1 and CDR2 (germline): SGHDT, YYEEEE. The CDR3 sequence is 15 residues long. CDR3 sequence: CASRKDRDTYNEQFF. CDR3 nucleotides: TGTGCCAGCAGGAAGGACAGGGACACCTACAATGAGCAGTTCTTC.

The genes are TRBV10-3 and TRBJ1-1; 7 bases map to TRBD1. The V and J ends lost 0 bases and 3 bases, in that order; junction bases with no gene match: 4. This CDR3 has 15 residues. Germline lookup yields CDR1 ENHRY and CDR2 SYGVKD. The CDR3 sequence is CAISESGGEDTEAFF. The CDR3 DNA is TGTGCCATCAGTGAGTCAGGGGGCGAGGACACTGAAGCTTTCTTT.

This sequence joins TRBV28 and TRBJ2-3; perhaps TRBD1 as D (6 bases). Between the trimmed V and J ends, which lost 4 bases and 2 bases, there was a span of 13 bases. The CDR3 loop spans 15 amino acids. Germline assignment: CDR1 MDHEN and CDR2 SYDVKM. CDR3 nucleotide sequence: TGTGCCAGCAGTTCCTGGGGGCTCGACACAGATACGCAGTATTTT. It specifies CASSSWGLDTDTQYF.

The chain employs TRBV27 and TRBJ1-6, with D hard to call. Germline loops: CDR1 MNHEY, CDR2 SMNVEV (reference sequence). The CDR3 runs 14 residues. V was trimmed by 5 bases and J by 7 bases, leaving 12 bases between them. The CDR3 bases are TGTGCCAGCAGTGACCCCCGGGAAAATTCACCCCTCCACTTT. Protein product: CASSDPRENSPLHF.

In regard to this clone: One end of the junction is discordant with germline, which a read error may explain. Other DNA sequences within the sample encode an identical CDR3. The chain links TRBV9 to TRBJ1-3, with D tentatively TRBD1 (5 bases). The CDR3 has 20 amino acids. The V gene's germline CDR1 is SGDLS and CDR2 YYNGEE. As DNA, the CDR3 is TGTGCCAGCAGCTCCAAAGGGCGGGTTGGGACCGGCCGCTCTGGAAACACTATATATTTT. Its protein product is CASSSKGRVGTGRSGNTIYF.

CDR3: CASRLRDRGDGELFF. CDR3 DNA: TGTGCCAGCAGGCTCCGGGACAGGGGGGATGGGGAGCTGTTTTTT. V is TRBV28 and J is TRBJ2-2; TRBD1 aligns across 11 bases. The V and J ends lost 6 bases and 8 bases, in that order; junction bases with no gene match: 8. Germline assignment: CDR1 MDHEN and CDR2 SYDVKM. The CDR3 has 15 residues.

The chain links TRBV7-9 to TRBJ2-1; the D call may be TRBD1 or TRBD2 (6 bases each). The CDR3 consists of 16 residues. The germline CDR1 and CDR2 sequences are SEHNR and FQNEAQ (reference sequence). V gave up 5 bases and J gave up 3 bases, with 17 bases separating them. The CDR3 spells CASSRIRGLDYNEQFF. The CDR3, as DNA: TGTGCCAGCAGCCGAATCCGGGGGCTAGACTACAATGAGCAGTTCTTC.

This clone is classed as medium-sized. The V call is TRBV7-9, the J call TRBJ2-7; TRBD1 matches at 9 bases. Looked up from germline, CDR1 is SEHNR and CDR2 is FQNEAQ (reference sequence). V dropped 5 bases and J dropped 0; count of bases not matched to a gene: 8. The CDR3 loop spans 16 amino acids. In DNA form, the CDR3 reads TGTGCCAGCAGCGGACACAGGGGGCGAGACTCCTACGAGCAGTACTTC. The encoded protein is CASSGHRGRDSYEQYF.

This clone was recorded a few times. The chain carries TRBV11-2 and TRBJ2-7; 7 bases agree with TRBD1. The CDR3 covers 12 residues. Germline V gene data show CDR1 as SGHAT and CDR2 as FQNNGV. V shed 2 bases and J 6 bases; nucleotides not matched to a gene: 1. Here the CDR3 DNA reads TGTGCCAGCAGCTTAAGGGGGCGCGAGCAGTACTTC. Its translation is CASSLRGREQYF. Complete variable domain (other parts from reference TRBV11-2 and TRBJ2-7): EAGVAQSPRYKIIEKRQSVAFWCNPISGHATLYWYQQILGQGPKLLIQFQNNGVVDDSQLPKDRFSAERLKGVDSTLKIQPAKLEDSAVYLCASSLRGREQYFGPGTRLTVT.

As concerns this clone: This CDR3 is also generated by other DNA sequences in the sample. This chain links TRBV7-9 with TRBJ2-7; D remains unclear. The CDR3 loop spans 13 amino acids. The V gene's germline CDR1 is SEHNR and CDR2 FQNEAQ (reference sequence). V gave up 0 bases and J gave up 2 bases, with 5 bases separating them. The CDR3 sequence: CASSLAGTYEQYF. CDR3 nucleotides: TGTGCCAGCAGCTTAGCAGGCACCTACGAGCAGTACTTC.

The genes are TRBV4-1 and TRBJ2-5; tentatively, D is TRBD1 or TRBD2 (5 bases each). V was shortened by 1 base and J by 7 bases, with 19 bases between the two germline ends. From germline, CDR1 is MGHRA and CDR2 YSYEKL. The CDR3 is 16 amino acids. The CDR3: CASSQGGYGHRGTQYF. CDR3 DNA sequence: TGCGCCAGCAGCCAAGGGGGGTACGGCCATCGGGGGACCCAGTACTTC.

This sequence joins TRBV14 and TRBJ1-1; 8 positions agree with TRBD1. CDR1 and CDR2 (germline): SGHDN, FVKESK. The CDR3 sequence is 17 residues long. J gave up 0 bases and V 6 bases, and 12 bases lay outside the gene matches. The CDR3 spells CASSATGTGRMNTEAFF. For the CDR3, the DNA is TGTGCCAGCAGTGCCACCGGGACAGGTAGAATGAACACTGAAGCTTTCTTT.

The chain employs TRBV11-1 and TRBJ2-1, with D possibly matching TRBD1 (5 bases). The V end lost 1 base, the J end lost 7 bases, and 11 bases lay between the germline ends. This CDR3 is 14 amino acids long. CDR1 SGHAT and CDR2 FQDESV come from the germline V gene (reference sequence). The CDR3 DNA is TGTGCCAGCAGCTTAGGCAGGGTCGGGAATGAGCAGTTCTTC. Translated, it gives CASSLGRVGNEQFF.

This chain links TRBV2 with TRBJ1-6; D possibly corresponds to TRBD1 (6 bases). CDR1 SNHLY and CDR2 FYNNEI come from the germline V gene. The CDR3 contains 13 residues. V was shortened by 7 bases and J by 6 bases, with 10 bases between the two germline ends. The CDR3 reads CASNRGVNSPLHF. CDR3 DNA: TGTGCCAGCAATAGGGGGGTTAATTCACCCCTCCACTTT.

The chain uses TRBV6-1 and TRBJ1-4; 9 bases fit TRBD1. After removal of 7 bases from V and 7 bases from J, the junction contained 7 bases not matched to a gene. This CDR3 contains 14 residues. CDR1 and CDR2 (germline): MNHNS, SASEGT. This chain's CDR3 is CASIPQGAAEKLFF. CDR3 bases: TGTGCCAGCATCCCACAGGGGGCAGCTGAAAAACTGTTTTTT.